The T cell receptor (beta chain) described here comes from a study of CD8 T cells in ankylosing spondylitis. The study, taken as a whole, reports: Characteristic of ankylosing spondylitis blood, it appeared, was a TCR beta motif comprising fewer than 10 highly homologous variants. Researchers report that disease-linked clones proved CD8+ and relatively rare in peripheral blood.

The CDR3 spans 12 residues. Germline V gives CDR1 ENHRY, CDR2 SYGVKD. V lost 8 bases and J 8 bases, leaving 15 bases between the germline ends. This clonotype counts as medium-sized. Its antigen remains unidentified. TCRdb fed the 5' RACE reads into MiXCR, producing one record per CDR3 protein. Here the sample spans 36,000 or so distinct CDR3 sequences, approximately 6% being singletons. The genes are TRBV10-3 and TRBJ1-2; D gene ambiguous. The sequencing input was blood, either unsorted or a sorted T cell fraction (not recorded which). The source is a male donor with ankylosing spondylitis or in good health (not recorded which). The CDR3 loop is CAIRGQPDGYTF. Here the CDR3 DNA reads TGTGCCATCCGAGGTCAACCTGACGGCTACACCTTC.